There are many counts of the clone carrying this T cell receptor beta chain. Its specificity is unknown. The data are from a study of T cell repertoires in cytomegalovirus infection. For the study at large: CMV epitopes that were recently identified and HLA-C-restricted were used alongside well-studied HLA-B-restricted ones. TCR beta signatures that were public indicated CMV infection and matching HLA type. General study points: In two of eight donors, the top clonotype was HLA-C-restricted CMV-specific. Carriage of CMV together with the relevant HLA was identifiable through cumulative public TCR beta family frequency.

The CDR3 sequence is 13 residues long. V gave up 1 base and J gave up 6 bases, with 9 bases separating them. Germline V CDR1 and CDR2: SGHTA, FQGNSA. One entry per CDR3 protein, called by TCRdb with MiXCR from the reads. The table lists more than 250,000 distinct CDR3 sequences, around 25% of them singletons. The receptor comes from a human donor in good health (CMV status not recorded). Some clones in this sample may be carry-over from other donors' samples. Sequencing was performed on cultured PBMCs, taken from culture after CMV antigen stimulation. The chain couples TRBV7-2 to TRBJ1-1, with D possibly matching TRBD1 (5 bases). CDR3 sequence (DNA): TGTGCCAGCAGCTTAGGGGGGGGAGCTGAAGCTTTCTTT. Protein product: CASSLGGGAEAFF.